This T cell receptor (beta chain) was identified during a study of graft-versus-host responses after intestinal transplantation (dated by TCRdb to the early 2020s). Study-wide context: The transplants that recipients received were multivisceral, liver-intestinal, or isolated intestinal. All recipients received anti-thymocyte globulin induction followed by maintenance tacrolimus and steroids for around three years. Graft-versus-host and host-versus-graft alloreactive T cell clones were tracked in the graft, circulation and bone marrow after intestinal transplantation using bulk TCR-beta CDR3 sequencing. To identify alloreactive clones, pre-transplant mixed lymphocyte reaction products were sequenced and then compared with unstimulated pre-transplant donor and recipient T cells. A cohort of 24 intestinal transplant recipients, including one retransplant, was enrolled, and a few patients lacking pretransplant specimens were excluded. A peak of at least 4% donor T cells among recipient peripheral blood mononuclear cells was the definition used for donor T cell macrochimerism. Samples from a few later patients were sequenced in-house on an Illumina MiSeq with MiXCR processing rather than by the commercial service.

Worth noting for this clone: Its antigen is currently not known. Base qualities are not provided; no much larger clone lies one nucleotide away.

From the germline V gene (reference sequence), CDR1 is SEHNR and CDR2 is FQNEAQ. Counted from cysteine to phenylalanine, this CDR3 has 15 amino acids. Of all the DNA, just the CDR3 is kept, 45 bases in frame from base 1. Ends trimmed: V by 3 bases, J by 8 bases; bases unmatched to a gene: 6. Library creation used the immunoSEQ multiplex PCR assay. In most patients, genomic DNA was isolated using the Qiagen DNeasy Blood and Tissue Kit and sent frozen to Adaptive Biotechnologies for TCR sequencing. Adaptive Biotechnologies carried out high-throughput TCR-beta CDR3 sequencing of genomic DNA for most patients. The authors' pipeline ran thus. Adaptive's ImmunoSEQ software supplied the TCR sequencing data for 18 patients, while MiXCR and VDJtools were used to process three other patients. To correct CD4 versus CD8 sorting errors, any sequence found in both subsets at a frequency ratio below 5:1 was removed. CDR3 nucleotide sequences shared between donor and recipient were removed because the origin of such sequences could not be assigned. To be classed as alloreactive, a clone needed at least 2-fold expansion over unstimulated cells and a minimum CFSE-low frequency of 0.002% (template counts) or 0.001% (read counts). A clone was considered mappable if detected in the sequenced pre-transplant spleen, lymph node, or MLR CFSE-low populations of the donor or recipient. Cumulative frequency of alloreactive clones was calculated as a percentage of all sequences weighted by copy number. TCRdb re-hosts the immuneACCESS table, in-frame sequences only. Its copies lack some clones; in the studies checked, an unresolved V gene accounts for under half of them, and the cause for the rest is not known. V and J calls and clone size follow that table, whereas D and trimming were derived from the DNA. Here the sample has over 90,000 clones; about 91% occur a single time. Of the sample, under 0.55% falls within the top ten clones.

The time point label, as the study defines it: cells obtained before transplantation from donor or recipient. CD3+CD4+ and CD3+CD8+ populations were FACS-sorted from unstimulated pre-transplant donor and recipient cells taken from spleen or lymph nodes. The paper's findings and limits, for the study overall: The relatively low number and heterogeneity of intestinal transplant patients limited the conclusions. In the allografts of patients with donor T cell macrochimerism, GvH to HvG T cell clonal ratios were high. GvH clones turned up in recipient bone marrow, with some appearing earlier in ileal mucosa or blood, a pattern consistent with an intestinal mucosal origin. Peak levels of circulating GvH clones were associated with declines in HvG clones early after transplant.

The material was unstimulated CD8+ T cells sorted from spleen or lymph node cells, obtained before intestinal transplant. The TCR originated in a human donor who received an intestinal transplant. The chain employs TRBV7-9 and TRBJ2-1; a stretch of 11 junction bases matches TRBD2. The CDR3 sequence is CASSFLLAGEYEQFF. The DNA sequence is TGTGCCAGCAGCTTTTTACTAGCGGGAGAATATGAGCAGTTCTTC.